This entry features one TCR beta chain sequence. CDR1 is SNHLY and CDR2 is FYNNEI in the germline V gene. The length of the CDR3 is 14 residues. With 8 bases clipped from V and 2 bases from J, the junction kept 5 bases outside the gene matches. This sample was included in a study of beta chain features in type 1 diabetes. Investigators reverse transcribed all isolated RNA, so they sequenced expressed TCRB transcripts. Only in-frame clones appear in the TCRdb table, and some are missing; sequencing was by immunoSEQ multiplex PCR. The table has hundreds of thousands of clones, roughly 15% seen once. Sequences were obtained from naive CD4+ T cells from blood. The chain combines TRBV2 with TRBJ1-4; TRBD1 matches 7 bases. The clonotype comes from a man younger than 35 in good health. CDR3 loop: CASGPDRTNEKLFF. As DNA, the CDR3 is TGTGCCAGCGGACCGGACAGGACTAATGAAAAACTGTTTTTT.